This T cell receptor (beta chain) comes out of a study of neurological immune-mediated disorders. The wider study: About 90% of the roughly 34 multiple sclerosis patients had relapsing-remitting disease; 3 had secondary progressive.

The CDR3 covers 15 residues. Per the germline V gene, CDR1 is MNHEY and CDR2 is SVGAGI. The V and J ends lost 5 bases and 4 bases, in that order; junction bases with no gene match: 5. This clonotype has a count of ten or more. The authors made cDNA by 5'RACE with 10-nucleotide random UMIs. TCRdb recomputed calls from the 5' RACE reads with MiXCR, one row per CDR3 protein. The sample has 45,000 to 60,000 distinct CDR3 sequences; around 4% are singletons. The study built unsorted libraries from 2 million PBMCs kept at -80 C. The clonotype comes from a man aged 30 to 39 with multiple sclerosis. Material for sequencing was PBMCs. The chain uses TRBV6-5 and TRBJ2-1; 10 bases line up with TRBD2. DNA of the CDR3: TGTGCCAGCAGTCAAACTAGCGGGGCTTACAATGAGCAGTTCTTC. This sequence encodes CASSQTSGAYNEQFF.